A single sample gave rise to the 10 T cell receptor beta chains below, sequenced in a study of chemoradiotherapy in HPV16-positive cancers. The data were produced by immunoSEQ multiplex PCR, yet TCRdb's version contains in-frame clones alone and is incomplete. The sample lists just over 7,500 clones; 70% to 85% were seen once. The specimen was blood, collected from a patient who underwent chemoradiotherapy. These receptors all stem from a human donor with HPV-associated anogenital cancer.

V and J are TRBV19 and TRBJ2-7; D perhaps matches TRBD2 (6 bases). V gave up 8 bases and J gave up 2 bases, with 16 bases separating them. Germline V CDR1 and CDR2: LNHDA, SQIVND (reference sequence). The CDR3 extends over 14 amino acids. This CDR3 reads CASRGGYGAYEQYF. CDR3 nucleotides: TGTGCCAGTCGCGGAGGGTACGGGGCCTACGAGCAGTACTTC.

J is TRBJ2-7 and V is TRBV21-1; the table's D call TRBD1 went unverified against the DNA. TRBV21-1 is an annotated pseudogene. The CDR3 is 16 amino acids. CDR3 sequence: CASSKGLPGQIYEQYF. The CDR3, as DNA: TGTGCCAGCAGCAAGGGGCTTCCGGGCCAAATATACGAGCAGTACTTC.

The chain uses TRBV7-9 and TRBJ1-1, with D tentatively TRBD1 (5 bases). Per germline, CDR1 SEHNR and CDR2 FQNEAQ (reference sequence). This CDR3 contains 12 residues. Trimming stripped 0 bases from V and 10 bases from J, with 9 bases between. The CDR3 region is CASSLASGGAFF. The CDR3 bases are TGTGCCAGCAGCTTAGCATCCGGGGGAGCTTTCTTT.

The CDR3, as DNA: TGTGCCAGCAGCTTGGCGGGGGGCGCAGGGACTGAAGCTTTCTTT. Residues: CASSLAGGAGTEAFF. V gene TRBV5-6 combines with J gene TRBJ1-1; TRBD1 is a possible D gene (6 bases). V lost 0 bases and J 5 bases, leaving 14 bases between the germline ends. The CDR3 length is 15 residues. The germline V gene encodes CDR1 SGHDT and CDR2 YYEEEE.

V gene TRBV19 combines with J gene TRBJ1-6, with D perhaps matching TRBD1 (5 bases). V was shortened by 8 bases and J by 5 bases, with 16 bases between the two germline ends. The CDR3 runs to 15 residues. Germline loops: CDR1 LNHDA, CDR2 SQIVND (reference sequence). CDR3 protein: CASVSGKLDNSPLHF. In DNA, the CDR3 is TGTGCCAGTGTTTCAGGGAAGCTTGATAATTCACCCCTCCACTTT.

The chain links TRBV5-1 to TRBJ2-2, with 11 bases that match TRBD2. The trim removed 7 bases at V and 4 bases at J, leaving 9 bases unmatched. The CDR3 covers 16 residues. The V gene's germline CDR1 is SGHRS and CDR2 YFSETQ. The CDR3 spells CASSDSGGVLTGELFF. For the CDR3, the DNA is TGCGCCAGCTCTGATAGCGGGGGGGTACTCACCGGGGAGCTGTTTTTT.

The chain has TRBV29-1 and TRBJ2-3, with D tentatively TRBD1 or TRBD2 (5 bases each). The CDR3 consists of 13 residues. The germline V gene has CDR1 SQVTM and CDR2 ANQGSEA. The V and J ends lost 3 bases and 5 bases respectively, with 12 bases between them. The CDR3 sequence: CSVDGTNLDTQYF. CDR3 sequence (DNA): TGCAGCGTTGACGGGACCAACCTAGATACGCAGTATTTT.

This chain joins TRBV5-1 and TRBJ2-5; 8 bases map to TRBD1. Looked up from germline, CDR1 is SGHRS and CDR2 is YFSETQ. The CDR3 consists of 15 residues. The V gene end was trimmed by 1 base and the J gene end by 5 bases; junction bases not matched to a gene: 7. CDR3 amino acids: CASSLYQGARETQYF. For the CDR3, the DNA is TGCGCCAGCAGCTTGTACCAGGGGGCTCGCGAGACCCAGTACTTC.

The chain has TRBV5-3 and TRBJ2-1; 9 bases align to TRBD2. TRBV5-3 is labeled an ORF, and its function is uncertain. The CDR3 is made up of 15 amino acids. After removal of 4 bases from V and 4 bases from J, the junction contained 6 bases not matched to a gene. The CDR3 DNA follows: TGTGCCAGAAGCCCCCCCGCGGGGGGGTACAATGAGCAGTTCTTC. It encodes CARSPPAGGYNEQFF.

The chain uses TRBV11-1 and TRBJ2-7, with D unresolved. Germline V CDR1 and CDR2: SGHAT, FQDESV (reference sequence). CDR3 length: 14 amino acids. V was cut by 2 bases and J by 1 base, with 9 bases left in between. The CDR3 sequence: CASSLIGVSYEQYF. The CDR3, as DNA: TGTGCCAGCAGCTTAATTGGGGTTTCCTACGAGCAGTACTTC.